The present entry profiles one TCR beta chain with its context. Its antigen is currently unknown. Vbeta (60) and Jbeta (13) primers were used in the PCR. Generated by immunoSEQ multiplex PCR, the TCRdb table keeps only in-frame clones and is missing some. The data contain about 160,000 clones, 60% to 80% of them singletons. The data belong to a study of cytomegalovirus exposure and HLA in healthy donors. Study-level points and caveats: Associated with HLA alleles at 0.05 false discovery rate in a later analysis were 16,951 TCR beta sequences. The study put 150 or so TCR beta chains on its list as cytomegalovirus-associated. A cluster of highly shared sequence variants was likely a sequencing artifact. Most of the CMV-associated TCR beta chains (in a later analysis) appeared to be HLA-restricted.

The sequenced sample was PBMCs. This clonotype was sampled from a man aged 50 to 59 in good health and CMV-seropositive.

CDR3: CASSFLAGGVDTQYF. CDR3 DNA: TGTGCCAGCAGCTTCCTAGCGGGGGGAGTAGATACGCAGTATTTT. The V and J genes are TRBV5-5 and TRBJ2-3; 11 bases align to TRBD2. Germline CDR1 reads SGHKS; CDR2 reads YYEKEE (reference sequence). Trimming cost V 2 bases and J 5 bases; bases outside gene matches: 4. This CDR3 has 15 residues.